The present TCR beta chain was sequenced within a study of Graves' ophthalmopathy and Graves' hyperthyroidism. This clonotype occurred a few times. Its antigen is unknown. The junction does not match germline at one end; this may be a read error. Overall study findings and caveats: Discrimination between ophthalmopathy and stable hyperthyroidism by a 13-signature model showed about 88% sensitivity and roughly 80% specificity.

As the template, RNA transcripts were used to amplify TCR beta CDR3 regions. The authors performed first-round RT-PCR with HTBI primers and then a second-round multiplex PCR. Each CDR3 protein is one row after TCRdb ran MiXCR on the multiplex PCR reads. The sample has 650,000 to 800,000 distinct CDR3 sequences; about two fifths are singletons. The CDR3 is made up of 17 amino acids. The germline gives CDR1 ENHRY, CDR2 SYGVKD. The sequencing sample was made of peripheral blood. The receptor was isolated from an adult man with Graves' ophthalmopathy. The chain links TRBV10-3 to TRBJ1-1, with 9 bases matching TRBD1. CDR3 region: CASSYPGTGRKNTEAFF. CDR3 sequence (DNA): TGTGCCAGCAGTTACCCCGGGACAGGGCGGAAGAACACTGAAGCTTTCTTT.